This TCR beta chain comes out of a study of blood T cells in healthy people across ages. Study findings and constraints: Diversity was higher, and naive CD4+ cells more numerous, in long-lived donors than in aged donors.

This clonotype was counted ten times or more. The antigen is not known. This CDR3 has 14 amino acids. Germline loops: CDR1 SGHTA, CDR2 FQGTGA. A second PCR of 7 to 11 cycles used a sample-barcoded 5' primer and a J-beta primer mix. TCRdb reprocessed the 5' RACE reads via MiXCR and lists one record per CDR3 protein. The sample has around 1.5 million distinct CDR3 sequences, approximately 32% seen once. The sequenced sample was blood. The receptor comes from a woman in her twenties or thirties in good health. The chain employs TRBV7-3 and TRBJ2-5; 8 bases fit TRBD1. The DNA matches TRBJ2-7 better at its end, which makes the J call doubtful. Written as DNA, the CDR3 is TGTGCCAGCAGCTTATCTTCAGGGGGCGGCGAGCAGTACTTC. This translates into CASSLSSGGGEQYF.